Shown below are 19 T cell receptor beta chains from a single sample sequenced in a study of molecular identifiers for immune sequencing clone quantification. TCRdb reprocessed the PCR reads via MiXCR and lists one record per CDR3 protein. This table holds under 600,000 distinct CDR3 sequences, roughly a fifth found once. The sample was naive CD8+ T cells from blood, with Jurkat cell RNA spiked in. The subset was: FACS-sorted CD8+CD4-CCR7+CD45RA+ naive T cells. The receptors shown here come from a human donor in good health. Some libraries in this study had Jurkat cell RNA spiked in.

This clonotype was detected many times. V gene TRBV29-1 combines with J gene TRBJ2-3; 13 bases line up with TRBD2. The CDR3 contains 15 residues. Trimming cost V 6 bases and J 2 bases; bases outside gene matches: 5. Germline loops: CDR1 SQVTM, CDR2 ANQGSEA. The CDR3 reads CSVLTSGRTTDTQYF. Here the CDR3 DNA reads TGCAGCGTCCTGACTAGCGGGAGGACCACAGATACGCAGTATTTT.

This clonotype was detected only a few times. The CDR3 DNA reads as TGCGCCAGCAGCCAAGAAGCACTTGCGGGTTGGTACGCTTTCTTT. Translation gives CASSQEALAGWYAFF. This chain joins TRBV4-3 and TRBJ1-1; D gene unclear. CDR3 length: 15 amino acids. CDR1 and CDR2 from the germline V gene are LGHNA and YSLEER. The ends were cut back, 0 bases at V and 11 bases at J, with 19 bases in the middle.

The chain has TRBV4-3 and TRBJ1-2; 7 bases fit TRBD1. CDR1 and CDR2 (germline): LGHNA, YSLEER. The ends lost 0 bases at V and 0 bases at J; junction bases unmatched: 10. CDR3 length: 18 amino acids. This CDR3 is CASSQETGTSNANYGYTF. The CDR3 DNA reads TGCGCCAGCAGCCAAGAGACAGGGACTAGTAACGCTAACTATGGCTACACCTTC.

This sequence joins TRBV29-1 and TRBJ2-2; the match to TRBD2 covers 11 bases. With 6 bases clipped from V and 4 bases from J, the junction kept 10 bases outside the gene matches. Germline V gives CDR1 SQVTM, CDR2 ANQGSEA. The CDR3 has 16 residues. In DNA form, the CDR3 reads TGCAGCGTGGGTGTAGCGGGAGGGCCGGGCACCGGGGAGCTGTTTTTT. It encodes CSVGVAGGPGTGELFF.

In its sample, this clonotype was seen many times. The V gene is TRBV5-6, the J gene TRBJ1-2; TRBD1 is a possible D gene (5 bases). The germline V gene encodes CDR1 SGHDT and CDR2 YYEEEE. The CDR3 has 17 residues. Trimming pared 4 bases from V and 4 bases from J, leaving 23 bases between. The CDR3 sequence is CASSPRAHRYPVYGYTF. In DNA form, the CDR3 reads TGTGCCAGCAGCCCTAGAGCCCACAGGTACCCTGTCTATGGCTACACCTTC.

In its sample, this clonotype was seen a few times. The chain is built from TRBV12-3 or TRBV12-4 and TRBJ2-5; 9 bases fit TRBD2. With V trimmed by 3 bases and J by 4 bases, 9 bases remained unmatched. This CDR3 region has 16 residues. CDR3 sequence reads: CASSFFAGGPIETQYF. CDR3 in DNA: TGTGCCAGCAGTTTTTTCGCGGGGGGGCCCATAGAGACCCAGTACTTC.

This clonotype has ten or more counts. CDR3 DNA: TGTGCCAGCAGTCCACCCTTAGGGACTAGCAGCTACGAGCAGTACTTC. Amino acids: CASSPPLGTSSYEQYF. The rearrangement uses TRBV28 and TRBJ2-7, with 9 bases aligning to TRBD2. CDR1 is MDHEN, CDR2 SYDVKM, per germline. Trimming took 5 bases from V and 3 from J; bases not matched to a gene: 11. This CDR3 contains 16 residues.

This clonotype occurred a few times. This chain uses TRBV30 with TRBJ2-7, with a possible D match to TRBD1 (7 bases). Per the germline V gene, CDR1 is GTSNPN and CDR2 is SVGIG (reference sequence). CDR3 length equals 15 residues. Trimming stripped 2 bases from V and 3 bases from J, with 17 bases between. The CDR3 protein is CAWSRETGPYYEQYF. DNA for the CDR3: TGTGCCTGGAGTCGGGAGACAGGGCCCTACTACGAGCAGTACTTC.

The chain carries TRBV19 and TRBJ2-7; 8 positions agree with TRBD1. In germline, CDR1 is LNHDA, CDR2 SQIVND (reference sequence). This CDR3 comprises 15 residues. Trimming cost V 5 bases and J 3 bases; bases outside gene matches: 9. CDR3 in DNA: TGTGCCAGTAGTTCCCCGGGACAGGCCTACTACGAGCAGTACTTC. It translates to CASSSPGQAYYEQYF.

Concerning this clonotype itself: Just one base apart from a much larger clone, this may be a read error. The rearrangement links TRBV28 to TRBJ2-6; D is perhaps TRBD1 (6 bases). Germline V gives CDR1 MDHEN, CDR2 SYDVKM. This CDR3 has 20 residues. CDR3: CAGSSSLRTANNSGANVLTF. CDR3 bases: TGTGCCGGCAGTTCGTCCCTTAGGACAGCAAACAACTCTGGGGCCAACGTCCTGACTTTC.

This chain links TRBV25-1 with TRBJ2-5; D perhaps matches TRBD2 (6 bases). This CDR3 spans 15 amino acids. The V end was cut by 1 base, the J end by 9 bases, with 18 bases between. Germline values: CDR1 MGHDK, CDR2 SYGVNS. This chain's CDR3 is CASSESTSPTEAQYF. In nucleotides, the CDR3 is TGTGCCAGCAGTGAATCAACTAGCCCCACGGAGGCCCAGTACTTC. Together with reference TRBV25-1 and TRBJ2-5, the CDR3 gives the full variable domain: EADIYQTPRYLVIGTGKKITLECSQTMGHDKMYWYQQDPGMELHLIHYSYGVNSTEKGDLSSESTVSRIRTEHFPLTLESARPSHTSQYLCASSESTSPTEAQYFGPGTRLLVL.

In its sample, this clonotype was seen many times. The V and J genes are TRBV5-1 and TRBJ2-7; weak D call: TRBD1 (6 bases). This CDR3 spans 13 amino acids. The germline CDR1 and CDR2 sequences are SGHRS and YFSETQ. With 3 bases removed from V and 1 base from J, the gap between germline ends came to 8 bases. Written as DNA, the CDR3 is TGCGCCAGCAGCTCTACAGGGTCCTACGAGCAGTACTTC. The encoded protein is CASSSTGSYEQYF.

The J gene is TRBJ1-2, the V gene TRBV4-2, with D unclear. The V gene lost 0 bases and the J gene lost 2 bases, with 10 bases spanning the gap. The germline V gene encodes CDR1 LGHNA and CDR2 YNFKEQ. The CDR3 covers 15 residues. The DNA for the CDR3 is TGTGCCAGCAGCCAAGATCGCCACGACAACTATGGCTACACCTTC. It encodes CASSQDRHDNYGYTF.

The chain employs TRBV20-1 and TRBJ2-4, with 8 bases identical to TRBD2. The germline gives CDR1 DFQATT, CDR2 SNEGSKA (reference sequence). CDR3 length equals 14 residues. V dropped 2 bases and J dropped 3; count of bases not matched to a gene: 3. CDR3 sequence: CSARPGRGKNIQYF. DNA for the CDR3: TGCAGTGCTAGACCCGGGAGGGGCAAAAACATTCAGTACTTC.

This clonotype was counted only a few times. This chain links TRBV6-2 or TRBV6-3 with TRBJ2-7; 12 bases fit TRBD2. The CDR3 spans 14 residues. The V gene end was trimmed by 8 bases and the J gene end by 2 bases; junction bases not matched to a gene: 4. Germline V gene sequence: CDR1 MNHEY, CDR2 SVGEGT. This chain's CDR3 is CASGRTSGTYEQYF. CDR3 sequence (DNA): TGTGCCAGCGGAAGGACTAGCGGGACCTACGAGCAGTACTTC.

The chain combines TRBV30 with TRBJ1-1, with D perhaps matching TRBD1 (6 bases). CDR3 length: 12 amino acids. V lost 1 base and J lost 6, with 9 bases in between. Germline assignment: CDR1 GTSNPN and CDR2 SVGIG (reference sequence). This CDR3 reads CAWSAGASEAFF. CDR3 coding DNA: TGTGCCTGGAGTGCGGGGGCCTCTGAAGCTTTCTTT.

This clonotype has a count of ten or more. V gene TRBV12-3 or TRBV12-4 combines with J gene TRBJ2-7; D not resolved. CDR3 length: 12 amino acids. The V end was cut by 5 bases, the J end by 4 bases, with 9 bases between. CDR3 in amino acids: CASSIDRYEQYF. The CDR3 DNA follows: TGTGCCAGCAGTATCGACCGGTACGAGCAGTACTTC.

Remarks on this clonotype: This could be a read error, since a much larger clone is one nucleotide away. Here the CDR3 omits its conserved ending phenylalanine or tryptophan, so a read error is the likely source. The rearrangement joins TRBV28 to TRBJ2-3; the match to TRBD2 covers 8 bases. CDR1 is MDHEN, CDR2 SYDVKM, per germline. The CDR3 has 15 residues. V was pared by 10 bases and J by 0 bases, with 9 bases of the junction left unmatched. CDR3 region: CAILKRETSTDTQYL. For the CDR3, the DNA is TGTGCCATCCTAAAGCGGGAGACGAGCACAGATACGCAGTATCTT.

This clonotype showed up just a few times. The rearrangement uses TRBV20-1 and TRBJ2-7, with TRBD2 matching over 7 bases. V was clipped by 1 base and J by 5 bases; unmatched bases: 8. This CDR3 has 14 amino acids. Germline CDR1 reads DFQATT; CDR2 reads SNEGSKA (reference sequence). The CDR3 sequence: CSARAPSGFHEQYF. The CDR3 coding sequence is TGCAGTGCTAGAGCGCCTAGCGGTTTCCACGAGCAGTACTTC.